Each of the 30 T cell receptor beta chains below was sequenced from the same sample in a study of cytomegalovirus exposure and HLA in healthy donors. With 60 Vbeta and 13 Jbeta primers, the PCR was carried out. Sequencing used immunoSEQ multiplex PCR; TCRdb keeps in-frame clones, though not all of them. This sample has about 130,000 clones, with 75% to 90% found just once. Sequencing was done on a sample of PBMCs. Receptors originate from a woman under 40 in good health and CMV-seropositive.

The CDR3 DNA sequence: TGTGCCAGCAGCCAACTGACTTCGACTCAAGATACGCAGTATTTT. Amino acids: CASSQLTSTQDTQYF. V usage is TRBV14 and J usage is TRBJ2-3; D call uncertain. Germline loops: CDR1 SGHDN, CDR2 FVKESK. Trimming removed 2 bases from V and 5 bases from J, with 14 bases in between. The CDR3 has 15 residues.

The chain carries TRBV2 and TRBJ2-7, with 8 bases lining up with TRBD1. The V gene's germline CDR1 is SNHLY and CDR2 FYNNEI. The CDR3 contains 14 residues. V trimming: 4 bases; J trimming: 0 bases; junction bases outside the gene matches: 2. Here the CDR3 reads CASSAQGGSYEQYF. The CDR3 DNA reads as TGTGCCAGCAGTGCACAGGGGGGCTCCTACGAGCAGTACTTC. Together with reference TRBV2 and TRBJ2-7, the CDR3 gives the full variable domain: EPEVTQTPSHQVTQMGQEVILRCVPISNHLYFYWYRQILGQKVEFLVSFYNNEISEKSEIFDDQFSVERPDGSNFTLKIRSTKLEDSAMYFCASSAQGGSYEQYFGPGTRLTVT.

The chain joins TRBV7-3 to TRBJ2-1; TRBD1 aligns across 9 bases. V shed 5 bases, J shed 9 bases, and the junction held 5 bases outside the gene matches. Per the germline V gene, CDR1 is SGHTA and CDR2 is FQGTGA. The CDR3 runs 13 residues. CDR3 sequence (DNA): TGTGCCAGCAGCGGGGGACAGGGAGGTGAGCAGTTCTTC. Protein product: CASSGGQGGEQFF.

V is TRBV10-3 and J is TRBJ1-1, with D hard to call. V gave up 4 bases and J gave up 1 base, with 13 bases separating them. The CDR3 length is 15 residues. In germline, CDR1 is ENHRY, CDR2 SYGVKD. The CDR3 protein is CAISVGGVSNTEAFF. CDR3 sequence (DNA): TGTGCCATCAGTGTTGGCGGGGTCTCGAACACTGAAGCTTTCTTT.

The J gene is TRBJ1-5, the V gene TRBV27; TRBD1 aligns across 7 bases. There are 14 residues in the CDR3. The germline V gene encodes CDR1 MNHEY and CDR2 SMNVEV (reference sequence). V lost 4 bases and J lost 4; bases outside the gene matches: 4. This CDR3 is CASSSDRLNQPQHF. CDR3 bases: TGTGCCAGCAGTTCGGACAGGTTAAATCAGCCCCAGCATTTT.

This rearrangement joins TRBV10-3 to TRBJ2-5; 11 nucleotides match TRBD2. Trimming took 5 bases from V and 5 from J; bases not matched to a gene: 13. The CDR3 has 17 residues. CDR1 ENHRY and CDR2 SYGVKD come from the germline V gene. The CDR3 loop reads CAISKGLADGGVETQYF. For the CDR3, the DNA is TGTGCCATCAGTAAGGGACTAGCGGACGGAGGTGTTGAGACCCAGTACTTC.

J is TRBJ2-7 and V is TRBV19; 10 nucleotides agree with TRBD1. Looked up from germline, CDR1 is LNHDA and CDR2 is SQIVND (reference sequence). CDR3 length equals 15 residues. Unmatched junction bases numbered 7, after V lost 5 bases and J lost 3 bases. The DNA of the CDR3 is TGTGCCAGTAGTCCTCGACAGGGGGCGAACTACGAGCAGTACTTC. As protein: CASSPRQGANYEQYF.

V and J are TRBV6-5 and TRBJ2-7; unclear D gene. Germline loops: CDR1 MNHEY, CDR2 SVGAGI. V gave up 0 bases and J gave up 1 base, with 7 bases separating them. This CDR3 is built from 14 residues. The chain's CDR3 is CASSYSPGSYEQYF. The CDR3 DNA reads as TGTGCCAGCAGTTACTCGCCAGGATCCTACGAGCAGTACTTC.

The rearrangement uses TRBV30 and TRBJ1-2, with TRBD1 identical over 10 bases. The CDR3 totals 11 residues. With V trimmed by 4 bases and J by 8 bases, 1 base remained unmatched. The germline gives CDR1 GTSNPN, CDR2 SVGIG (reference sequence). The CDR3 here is CAWMDRGGYTF. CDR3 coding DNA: TGTGCCTGGATGGACAGGGGGGGCTACACCTTC. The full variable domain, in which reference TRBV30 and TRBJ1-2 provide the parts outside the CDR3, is SQTIHQWPATLVQPVGSPLSLECTVEGTSNPNLYWYRQAAGRGLQLLFYSVGIGQISSEVPQNLSASRPQDRQFILSSKKLLLSDSGFYLCAWMDRGGYTFGSGTRLTVV.

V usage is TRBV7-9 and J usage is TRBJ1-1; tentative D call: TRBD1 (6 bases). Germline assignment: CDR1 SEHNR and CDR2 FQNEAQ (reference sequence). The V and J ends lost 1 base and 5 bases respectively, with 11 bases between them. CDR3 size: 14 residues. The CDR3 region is CASSLGQVGTEAFF. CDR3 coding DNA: TGTGCCAGCAGCTTAGGACAGGTTGGGACTGAAGCTTTCTTT. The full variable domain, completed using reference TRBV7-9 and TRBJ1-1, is DTGVSQNPRHKITKRGQNVTFRCDPISEHNRLYWYRQTLGQGPEFLTYFQNEAQLEKSRLLSDRFSAERPKGSFSTLEIQRTEQGDSAMYLCASSLGQVGTEAFFGQGTRLTVV.

Written as DNA, the CDR3 is TGTGCCAGCAGCTTCCTGACGCATGCTAGCAACTATGGCTACACCTTC. Protein product: CASSFLTHASNYGYTF. The rearrangement uses TRBV7-8 and TRBJ1-2; D remains unclear. V was shortened by 3 bases and J by 2 bases, with 16 bases between the two germline ends. The CDR3 is made up of 16 amino acids. Germline V gives CDR1 SGHVS, CDR2 FQNEAQ. Supplemented by reference TRBV7-8 and TRBJ1-2, the full variable domain reads GAGVSQSPRYKVAKRGQDVALRCDPISGHVSLFWYQQALGQGPEFLTYFQNEAQLDKSGLPSDRFFAERPEGSVSTLKIQRTQQEDSAVYLCASSFLTHASNYGYTFGSGTRLTVV.

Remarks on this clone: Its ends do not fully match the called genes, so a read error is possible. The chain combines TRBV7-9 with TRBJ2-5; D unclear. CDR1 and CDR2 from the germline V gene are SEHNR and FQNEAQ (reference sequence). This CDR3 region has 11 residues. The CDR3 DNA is TGTTCCAGCAGCGCGGAAGAGACCCAGTACTTC. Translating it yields CSSSAEETQYF.

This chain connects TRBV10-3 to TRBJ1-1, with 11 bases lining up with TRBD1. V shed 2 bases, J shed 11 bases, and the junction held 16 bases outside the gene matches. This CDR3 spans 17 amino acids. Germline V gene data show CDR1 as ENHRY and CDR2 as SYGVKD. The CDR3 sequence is CAISEPPGQGDLSGAFF. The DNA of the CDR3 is TGTGCCATCAGTGAGCCGCCGGGACAGGGGGATCTCTCAGGGGCTTTCTTT.

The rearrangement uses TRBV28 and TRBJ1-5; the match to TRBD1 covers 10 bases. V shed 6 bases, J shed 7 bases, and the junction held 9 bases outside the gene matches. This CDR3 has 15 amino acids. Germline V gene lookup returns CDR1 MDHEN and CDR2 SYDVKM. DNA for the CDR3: TGTGCCAGCAGCTGGGGACAGGGGTACGTACAGCCCCAGCATTTT. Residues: CASSWGQGYVQPQHF. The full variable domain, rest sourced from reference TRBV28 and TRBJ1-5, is DVKVTQSSRYLVKRTGEKVFLECVQDMDHENMFWYRQDPGLGLRLIYFSYDVKMKEKGDIPEGYSVSREKKERFSLILESASTNQTSMYLCASSWGQGYVQPQHFGDGTRLSIL.

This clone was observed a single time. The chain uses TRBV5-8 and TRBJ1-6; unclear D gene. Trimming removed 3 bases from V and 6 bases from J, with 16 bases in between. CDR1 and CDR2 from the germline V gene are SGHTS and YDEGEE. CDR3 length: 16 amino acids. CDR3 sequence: CASSSLDGSRNSPLHF. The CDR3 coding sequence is TGTGCCAGCAGCTCCCTAGACGGCAGTCGTAATTCACCCCTCCACTTT.

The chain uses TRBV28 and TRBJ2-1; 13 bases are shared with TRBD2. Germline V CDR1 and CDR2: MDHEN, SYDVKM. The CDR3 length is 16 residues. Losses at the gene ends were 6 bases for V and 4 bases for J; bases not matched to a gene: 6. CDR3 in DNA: TGTGCCAGCAGGCCCATGACTAGCGGGGGGTACAATGAGCAGTTCTTC. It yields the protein CASRPMTSGGYNEQFF.

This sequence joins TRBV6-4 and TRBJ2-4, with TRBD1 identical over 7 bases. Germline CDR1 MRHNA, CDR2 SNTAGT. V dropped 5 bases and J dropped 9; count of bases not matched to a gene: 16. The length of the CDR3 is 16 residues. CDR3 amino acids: CASSHPHRQGACIQYF. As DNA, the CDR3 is TGTGCCAGCAGTCATCCACACAGACAGGGCGCGTGCATTCAGTACTTC.

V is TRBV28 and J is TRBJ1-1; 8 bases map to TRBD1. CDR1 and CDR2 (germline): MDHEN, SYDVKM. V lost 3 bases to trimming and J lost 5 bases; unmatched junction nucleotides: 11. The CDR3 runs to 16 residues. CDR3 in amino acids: CASSLEFGTGKTEAFF. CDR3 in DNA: TGTGCCAGCAGTTTGGAGTTCGGGACAGGAAAAACTGAAGCTTTCTTT. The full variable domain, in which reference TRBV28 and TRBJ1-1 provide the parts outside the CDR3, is DVKVTQSSRYLVKRTGEKVFLECVQDMDHENMFWYRQDPGLGLRLIYFSYDVKMKEKGDIPEGYSVSREKKERFSLILESASTNQTSMYLCASSLEFGTGKTEAFFGQGTRLTVV.

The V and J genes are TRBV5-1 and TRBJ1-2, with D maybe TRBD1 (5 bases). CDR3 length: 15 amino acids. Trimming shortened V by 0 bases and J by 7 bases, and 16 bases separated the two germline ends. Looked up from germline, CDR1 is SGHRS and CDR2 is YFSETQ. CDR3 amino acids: CASSLAGQGDGGYTF. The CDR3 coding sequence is TGCGCCAGCAGCTTGGCTGGTCAGGGTGATGGTGGCTACACCTTC.

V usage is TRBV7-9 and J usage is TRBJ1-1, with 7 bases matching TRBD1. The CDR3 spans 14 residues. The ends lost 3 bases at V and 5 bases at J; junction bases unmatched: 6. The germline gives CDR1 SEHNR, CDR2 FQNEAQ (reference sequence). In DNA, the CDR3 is TGTGCCAGCAGCTTGGACAGGTGGATGACTGAAGCTTTCTTT. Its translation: CASSLDRWMTEAFF.

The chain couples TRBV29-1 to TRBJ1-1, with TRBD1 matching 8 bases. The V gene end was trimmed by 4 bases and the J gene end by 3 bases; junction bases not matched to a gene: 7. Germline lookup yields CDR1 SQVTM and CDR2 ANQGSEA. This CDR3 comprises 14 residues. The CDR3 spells CSVVRQGAHTEAFF. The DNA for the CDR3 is TGCAGCGTTGTAAGGCAGGGGGCCCACACTGAAGCTTTCTTT.

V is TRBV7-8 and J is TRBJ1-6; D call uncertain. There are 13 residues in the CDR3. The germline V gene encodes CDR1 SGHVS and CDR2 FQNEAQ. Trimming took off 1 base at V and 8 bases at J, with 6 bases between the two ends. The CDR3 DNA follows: TGTGCCAGCAGCTTAGGTCGGGATTCACCCCTCCACTTT. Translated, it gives CASSLGRDSPLHF.

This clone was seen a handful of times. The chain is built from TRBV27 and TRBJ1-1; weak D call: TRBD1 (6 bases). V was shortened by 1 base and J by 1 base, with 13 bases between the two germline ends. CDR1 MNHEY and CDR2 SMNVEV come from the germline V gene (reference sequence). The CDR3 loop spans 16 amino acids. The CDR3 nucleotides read TGTGCCAGCAGTTTATTTGGGGGGGCTCGGAACACTGAAGCTTTCTTT. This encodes CASSLFGGARNTEAFF.

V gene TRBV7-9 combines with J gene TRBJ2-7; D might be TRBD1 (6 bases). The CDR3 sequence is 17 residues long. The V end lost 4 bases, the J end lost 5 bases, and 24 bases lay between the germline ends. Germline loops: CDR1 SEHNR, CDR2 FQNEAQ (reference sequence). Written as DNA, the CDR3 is TGTGCCAGCAGCTCCTCCCTTAAACAGGGAAGGCCAAACGAGCAGTACTTC. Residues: CASSSSLKQGRPNEQYF.

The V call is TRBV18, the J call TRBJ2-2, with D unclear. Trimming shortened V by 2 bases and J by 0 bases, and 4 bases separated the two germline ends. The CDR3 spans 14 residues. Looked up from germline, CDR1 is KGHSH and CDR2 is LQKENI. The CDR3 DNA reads TGTGCCAGCTCACCAGGAGCGAACACCGGGGAGCTGTTTTTT. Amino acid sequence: CASSPGANTGELFF.

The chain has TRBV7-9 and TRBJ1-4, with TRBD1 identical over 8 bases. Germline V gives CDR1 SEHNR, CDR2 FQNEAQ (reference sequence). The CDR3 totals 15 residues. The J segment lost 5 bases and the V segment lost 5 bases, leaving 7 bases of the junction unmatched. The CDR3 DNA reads TGTGCCAGCAGCCCAACACAGGGGGGCAATGAAAAACTGTTTTTT. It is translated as CASSPTQGGNEKLFF.

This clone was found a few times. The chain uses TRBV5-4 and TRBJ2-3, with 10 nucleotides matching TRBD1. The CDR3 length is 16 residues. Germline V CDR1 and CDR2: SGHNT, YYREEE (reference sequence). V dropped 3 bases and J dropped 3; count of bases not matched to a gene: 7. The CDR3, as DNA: TGTGCCAGCAGCTCGGGACAGGGGAGGAGTACAGATACGCAGTATTTT. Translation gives CASSSGQGRSTDTQYF.

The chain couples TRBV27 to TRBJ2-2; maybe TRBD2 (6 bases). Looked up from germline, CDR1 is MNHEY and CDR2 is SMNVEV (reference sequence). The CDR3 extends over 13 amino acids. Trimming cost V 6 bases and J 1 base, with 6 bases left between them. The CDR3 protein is CASRGLNTGELFF. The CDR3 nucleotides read TGTGCCAGCAGGGGACTGAACACCGGGGAGCTGTTTTTT.

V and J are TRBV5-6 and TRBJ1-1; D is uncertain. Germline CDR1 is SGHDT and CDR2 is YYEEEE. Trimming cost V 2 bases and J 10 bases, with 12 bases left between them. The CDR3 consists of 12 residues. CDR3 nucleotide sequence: TGTGCCAGCAGCTTTGGCGGGATTGCAGCTTTCTTT. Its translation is CASSFGGIAAFF.

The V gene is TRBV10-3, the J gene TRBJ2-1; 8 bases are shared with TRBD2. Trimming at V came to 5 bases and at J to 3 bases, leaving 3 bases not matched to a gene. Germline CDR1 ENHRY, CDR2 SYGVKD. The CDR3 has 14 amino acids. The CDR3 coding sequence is TGTGCCATCAGTTCCCTAGCGGGCTACAATGAGCAGTTCTTC. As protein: CAISSLAGYNEQFF.